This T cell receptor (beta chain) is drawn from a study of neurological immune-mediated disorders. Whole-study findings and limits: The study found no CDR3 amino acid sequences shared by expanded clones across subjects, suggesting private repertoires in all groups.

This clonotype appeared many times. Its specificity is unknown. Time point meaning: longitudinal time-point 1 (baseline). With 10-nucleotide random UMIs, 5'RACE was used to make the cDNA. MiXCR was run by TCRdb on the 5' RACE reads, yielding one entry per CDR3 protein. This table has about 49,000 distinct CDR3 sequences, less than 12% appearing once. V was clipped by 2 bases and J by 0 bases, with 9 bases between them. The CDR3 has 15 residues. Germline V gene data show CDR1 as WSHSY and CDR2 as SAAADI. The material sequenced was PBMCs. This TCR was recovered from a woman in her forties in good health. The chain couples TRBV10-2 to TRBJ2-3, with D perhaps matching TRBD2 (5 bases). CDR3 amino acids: CASSEIGVSTDTQYF. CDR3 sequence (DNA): TGCGCCAGCAGTGAGATCGGGGTGAGCACAGATACGCAGTATTTT.